This T cell receptor beta chain stems from a study of identical twins. TCRdb independently ran MiXCR on the 5' RACE reads; one entry per CDR3 protein. The sample lists about 480,000 distinct CDR3 sequences; approximately 15% were seen once. This CDR3 has 18 residues. V shed 4 bases, J shed 3 bases, and the junction held 15 bases outside the gene matches. Germline V gene data show CDR1 as MNHNS and CDR2 as SASEGT. Separately, the same data were catalogued under a study of yellow fever vaccine responses in identical twins.

The rearrangement uses TRBV6-1 and TRBJ1-3, with 7 bases identical to TRBD1. The source is a woman under 30 in good health. Sequences were obtained from CD4+ T cells sorted from blood. This chain's CDR3 is CASSVLFGTVPGGNTIYF. The CDR3 DNA reads as TGTGCCAGCAGTGTTCTATTTGGGACAGTCCCCGGTGGAAACACCATATATTTT.